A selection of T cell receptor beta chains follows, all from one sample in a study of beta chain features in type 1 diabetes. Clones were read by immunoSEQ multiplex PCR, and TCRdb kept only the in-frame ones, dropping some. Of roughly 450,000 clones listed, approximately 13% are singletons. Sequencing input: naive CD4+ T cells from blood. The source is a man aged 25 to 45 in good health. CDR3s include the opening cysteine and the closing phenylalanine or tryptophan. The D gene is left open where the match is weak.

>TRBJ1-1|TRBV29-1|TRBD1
CSVSVEGANTEAFF
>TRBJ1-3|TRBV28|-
CASSTPPGQIF
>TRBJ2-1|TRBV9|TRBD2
CASMSPSGARVEQFF
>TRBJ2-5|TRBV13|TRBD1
CASSPIGDRGSLGAQYF
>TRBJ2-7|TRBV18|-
CASSPLGRGTGYEQYF
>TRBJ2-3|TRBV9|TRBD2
CASSVGTSGGPRTDTQYF
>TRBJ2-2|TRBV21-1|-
CASSKRGLADTGELFF
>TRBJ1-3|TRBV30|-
CAWSLSGNTIYF
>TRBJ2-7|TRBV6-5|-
CASSSLDEQYF
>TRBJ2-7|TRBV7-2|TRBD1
CASSSRDRPFNF
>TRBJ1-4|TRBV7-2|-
CASSLGGLGEKLFF
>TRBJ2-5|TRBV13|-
CASSPRTGWETQYF
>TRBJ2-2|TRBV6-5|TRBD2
CASSLPSGTGELFF
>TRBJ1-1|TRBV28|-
CASRLFRAEAFF
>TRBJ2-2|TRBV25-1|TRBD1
CASSGGQGSGGELFF
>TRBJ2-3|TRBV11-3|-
CASSLAGLRTDTQYF
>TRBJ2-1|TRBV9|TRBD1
CASSVRTGYNEQFF
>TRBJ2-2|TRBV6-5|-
CASRTPGVGELFF
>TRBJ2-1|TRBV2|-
CASSDFGREQFF
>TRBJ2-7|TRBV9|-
CASSAQQGSGYEQYF
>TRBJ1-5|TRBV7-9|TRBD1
CASSVSGQSAAQHF
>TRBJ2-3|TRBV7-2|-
CASSLPAGRRDTQYF
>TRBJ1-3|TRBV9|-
CASSERGSGNTIYF
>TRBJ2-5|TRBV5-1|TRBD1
CASSTTTGVGETQYF
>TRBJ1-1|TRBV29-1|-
CSVELGQMNTEAFF
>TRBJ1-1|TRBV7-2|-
CASTIRGQANTEAFF
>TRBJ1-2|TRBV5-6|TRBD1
CASSWGQGNYGYTF
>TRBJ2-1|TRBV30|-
CAWSNSVEISFF
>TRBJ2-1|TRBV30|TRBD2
CAWSLTLSGSVWGNEQFF
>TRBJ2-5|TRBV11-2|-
CASSLSWEETQYF
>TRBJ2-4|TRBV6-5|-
CASSPSGAGNIQYF
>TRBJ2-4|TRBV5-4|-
CASSLRGLAKNIQYF
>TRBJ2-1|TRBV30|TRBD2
CAWSTTSGSNEQFF
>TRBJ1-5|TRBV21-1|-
CASSRGGRMGQPQHF
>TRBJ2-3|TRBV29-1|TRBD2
CSVERWEGSADTQYF
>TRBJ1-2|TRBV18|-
CASSPKEDYGYTF
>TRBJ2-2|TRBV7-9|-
CASSRLLTPRGTGELFF
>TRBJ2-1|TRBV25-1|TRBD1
CASSLRGNEQFF